The entry that follows covers one T cell receptor (beta chain) sequence. This sample is drawn from a study of cytomegalovirus exposure and HLA in healthy donors. This CDR3 region has 16 residues. CDR1 GTSNPN and CDR2 SVGIG come from the germline V gene (reference sequence). Trimming removed 6 bases at V and 1 base at J, with 21 bases between. Primers for the PCR totalled 60 Vbeta and 13 Jbeta. The data were produced by immunoSEQ multiplex PCR, yet TCRdb's version contains in-frame clones alone and is incomplete. The table includes around 200,000 clones, 80% detected once. The chain couples TRBV30 to TRBJ1-1, with TRBD1 as a possible D gene (5 bases). This receptor was taken from a boy aged 10-17 years in good health and CMV-seronegative. Source material: PBMCs. The CDR3 loop reads CACHSLRWGQNTEAFF. CDR3 coding DNA: TGTGCCTGCCACTCCCTCCGATGGGGCCAGAACACTGAAGCTTTCTTT.